This entry lists 9 T cell receptor beta chains sequenced from one sample in a study of blood T cell repertoires in COVID-19. Assay: immunoSEQ multiplex PCR; the TCRdb copy retains only in-frame clones and omits some. Of roughly 180,000 clones in the sample, approximately 88% were seen once. The sequenced sample consisted of peripheral blood. These receptors were taken from a woman between 40 and 55 years old with COVID-19, enrolled during active disease.

The chain has TRBV27 and TRBJ1-2; D gene unclear. Germline CDR1 and CDR2: MNHEY and SMNVEV (reference sequence). The CDR3 has 12 residues. Trimming shortened V by 3 bases and J by 5 bases, and 7 bases separated the two germline ends. CDR3 in DNA: TGTGCCAGCAGTTTTCTAGGATATGGCTACACCTTC. Its protein is CASSFLGYGYTF.

This clone was counted once. The chain employs TRBV10-3 and TRBJ2-7, with 8 bases that match TRBD2. The V and J ends lost 3 bases and 2 bases, in that order; junction bases with no gene match: 12. This CDR3 contains 17 residues. Germline CDR1 ENHRY, CDR2 SYGVKD. The CDR3 loop reads CAISDEGERESPYEQYF. The CDR3 bases are TGTGCCATCAGTGATGAGGGGGAGCGGGAGAGTCCCTACGAGCAGTACTTC.

The gene calls are TRBV27 and TRBJ2-1, with 14 bases aligning to TRBD2. The CDR3 loop spans 16 amino acids. Germline-derived CDR1 and CDR2 are MNHEY and SMNVEV (reference sequence). Trimming at V came to 10 bases and at J to 8 bases, leaving 13 bases not matched to a gene. The CDR3 here is CATKLGTSGSVDEQFF. In nucleotides, the CDR3 is TGTGCCACCAAGTTGGGGACTAGCGGGAGTGTCGATGAGCAGTTCTTC.

The chain is built from TRBV5-4 and TRBJ1-2; D unresolved. CDR3 length: 16 residues. Looked up from germline, CDR1 is SGHNT and CDR2 is YYREEE (reference sequence). V shed 0 bases and J shed 0 bases, with 12 bases lying between them. For the CDR3, the DNA is TGTGCCAGCAGCTTGGCAGTGGAGTTAGCTAACTATGGCTACACCTTC. Protein product: CASSLAVELANYGYTF.

The V gene is TRBV12-3 or TRBV12-4, the J gene TRBJ1-4; 11 nucleotides match TRBD1. Trimming removed 8 bases from V and 10 bases from J; junction bases left unmatched: 6. The length of the CDR3 is 13 residues. CDR3 sequence: CASRTGGVGKLFF. The CDR3 bases are TGTGCCAGCCGGACAGGGGGCGTCGGAAAACTGTTTTTT.

This chain joins TRBV28 and TRBJ1-1; 8 nucleotides agree with TRBD1. The CDR3 sequence is 14 residues long. Unmatched junction bases numbered 2, after V lost 5 bases and J lost 0 bases. The germline V gene encodes CDR1 MDHEN and CDR2 SYDVKM. This CDR3 is CASSVDRVNTEAFF. CDR3 bases: TGTGCCAGCAGTGTGGACAGGGTGAACACTGAAGCTTTCTTT.

The rearrangement uses TRBV11-2 and TRBJ2-5, with D perhaps matching TRBD2 (7 bases). The germline V and J ends were trimmed by 0 bases and 2 bases, with 16 bases remaining between them. CDR1 and CDR2 from the germline V gene are SGHAT and FQNNGV. This CDR3 is 17 amino acids long. The CDR3 protein is CASSLDRWGGRQETQYF. For the CDR3, the DNA is TGTGCCAGCAGCTTAGACCGTTGGGGGGGCAGACAAGAGACCCAGTACTTC.

The gene calls are TRBV5-1 and TRBJ2-5; perhaps TRBD2 as D (6 bases). This CDR3 comprises 15 residues. The V gene lost 5 bases and the J gene lost 5 bases, with 19 bases spanning the gap. Germline assignment: CDR1 SGHRS and CDR2 YFSETQ. The CDR3 DNA reads TGCGCCAGCAGGTTCCCGATAGCGGACGGGGAGACCCAGTACTTC. Amino acid sequence: CASRFPIADGETQYF. Looking up the rest from reference TRBV5-1 and TRBJ2-5 gives the full variable domain: KAGVTQTPRYLIKTRGQQVTLSCSPISGHRSVSWYQQTPGQGLQFLFEYFSETQRNKGNFPGRFSGRQFSNSRSEMNVSTLELGDSALYLCASRFPIADGETQYFGPGTRLLVL.

The genes are TRBV12-5 and TRBJ2-5; 7 bases agree with TRBD2. Germline CDR1 and CDR2: LGHNT and FRNRAP. The ends lost 6 bases at V and 2 bases at J; junction bases unmatched: 3. This CDR3 has 13 amino acids. The CDR3 DNA sequence: TGTGCTAGTGGGGGGACTACACAAGAGACCCAGTACTTC. It specifies CASGGTTQETQYF.